The 7 T cell receptor beta chains given below trace back to one sample, sequenced in a study of blood T cell repertoires in COVID-19 (dated by TCRdb to the early 2020s). Receptor libraries were prepared by the immunoSEQ multiplex PCR assay. Held by TCRdb, this immuneACCESS table contains in-frame sequences only and omits some clones. Under half of the omission traces to an unresolved V gene where checked; the cause of the rest is unknown. The sample table holds under 300,000 clones, of which 80% to 85% were seen once. In total, the top ten clones hold roughly 3.2% of the sample. Sequences were obtained from peripheral blood. The origin of the receptors is a woman under 30 with acute or convalescent COVID-19.

This chain links TRBV10-1 with TRBJ2-1; 9 nucleotides agree with TRBD2. The CDR3 extends over 15 amino acids. Germline-derived CDR1 and CDR2 are WNHNN and SYGVQD (reference sequence). J gave up 5 bases and V 6 bases, and 8 bases lay outside the gene matches. The CDR3 DNA is TGCGCCAGCAGGGTAGCGGGAGTGTCAGACAATGAGCAGTTCTTC. Translation gives CASRVAGVSDNEQFF.

The V and J genes are TRBV5-1 and TRBJ2-7; 7 bases map to TRBD2. CDR1 is SGHRS, CDR2 YFSETQ, per germline. Trimming at V came to 7 bases and at J to 0 bases, leaving 10 bases not matched to a gene. This CDR3 is built from 15 residues. CDR3 sequence (DNA): TGCGCCAGCCGGAGCGGGACTATGAGCTCCTACGAGCAGTACTTC. It is translated as CASRSGTMSSYEQYF.

The chain is built from TRBV4-3 and TRBJ1-2; D not resolved. The CDR3 length is 14 residues. Germline V lookup: CDR1 LGHNA, CDR2 YSLEER. V gave up 1 base and J gave up 8 bases, with 14 bases separating them. CDR3 DNA sequence: TGCGCCAGCAGCCAAGTGGATGGAGGTCGGGGCTACACCTTC. Its protein product is CASSQVDGGRGYTF.

This clone was counted once. The V gene is TRBV7-2, the J gene TRBJ2-1, with 9 bases identical to TRBD2. Germline assignment: CDR1 SGHTA and CDR2 FQGNSA. After removal of 0 bases from V and 7 bases from J, the junction contained 4 bases not matched to a gene. The CDR3 has 15 residues. In DNA, the CDR3 is TGTGCCAGCAGCTTAGCTTTAGCGGGAGTGAATGAGCAGTTCTTC. Its protein is CASSLALAGVNEQFF.

The chain couples TRBV27 to TRBJ2-1; D not resolved. Trimming took 6 bases from V and 11 from J, leaving 11 bases between them. Germline values: CDR1 MNHEY, CDR2 SMNVEV (reference sequence). The CDR3 contains 11 residues. The CDR3 region is CASRQDWKQFF. The DNA of the CDR3 is TGTGCCAGCAGGCAAGACTGGAAGCAGTTCTTC.

J is TRBJ1-4 and V is TRBV6-4, with D uncertain. The germline V gene has CDR1 MRHNA and CDR2 SNTAGT. V gave up 7 bases and J gave up 0 bases, with 15 bases separating them. The CDR3 loop spans 16 amino acids. CDR3 in amino acids: CASTIDTPPTNEKLFF. CDR3 in DNA: TGTGCCAGCACAATCGACACTCCTCCAACTAATGAAAAACTGTTTTTT.

The V call is TRBV28, the J call TRBJ1-1; D not certain. The germline V gene has CDR1 MDHEN and CDR2 SYDVKM. The CDR3 consists of 14 residues. V shed 6 bases and J shed 1 base, with 12 bases lying between them. CDR3 residues: CASRTGYSNTEAFF. The CDR3 DNA reads as TGTGCCAGCAGGACGGGATACTCGAACACTGAAGCTTTCTTT.